The source of this T cell receptor beta chain is a study of OX40 agonist ivuxolimab in advanced cancers. Regarding this clone: What it recognizes is unknown.

Overall study findings and caveats: There were, on average, more expanded clones in CD8+ T cells than in CD4+.

Using immunoSEQ multiplex PCR, the repertoire was profiled, and TCRdb retains in-frame clones only, with some absent. Among about 27,000 clones listed, about four fifths were seen once. The input for sequencing was CD4+ or CD8+ T cells sorted from blood, taken in a trial of the OX40 agonist ivuxolimab. This clonotype was sampled from an adult with an advanced solid tumor such as melanoma, head and neck, liver or kidney cancer.

The DNA for the CDR3 is TGCAGCGCGGGACCAGTATGGTATGAGCAGTTCTTC. Protein: CSAGPVWYEQFF. V usage is TRBV29-1 and J usage is TRBJ2-1; D possibly matches TRBD1 or TRBD2 (5 bases each). The CDR3 covers 12 residues. V dropped 7 bases and J dropped 8 bases, with 15 bases sitting between them. Per germline, CDR1 SQVTM and CDR2 ANQGSEA.